This T cell receptor beta chain was retrieved from a study of CD8+ T cells in alopecia areata. General study findings and limits: Elevated clonality characterized lesional scalp relative to normal scalp, particularly in alopecia totalis/universalis.

Sequencing used cDNA as its template, made by extracting RNA and reverse transcribing it. Sequencing used immunoSEQ multiplex PCR; TCRdb keeps in-frame clones, though not all of them. Of about 170,000 clones in the sample, about 72% were seen once. Germline CDR1 is LNHNV and CDR2 is YYDKDF (reference sequence). The ends were cut back, 0 bases at V and 8 bases at J, with 11 bases in the middle. The CDR3 contains 14 residues. With regard to this clone: What it binds is unknown.

Alopecia areata patients provided lesional scalp punch biopsies and peripheral blood, both collected for the study. The J gene is TRBJ2-1, the V gene TRBV15; unclear D gene. This material consisted of CD8+ T cells sorted from blood, taken at week 0. The clonotype comes from a human donor with alopecia areata. CDR3 nucleotide sequence: TGTGCCACCAGCAGAGATGAAGCCCGGGATGAGCAGTTCTTC. Its protein is CATSRDEARDEQFF.